The next 29 T cell receptor beta chains were all read from a single sample in a study of blood T cell repertoires in COVID-19. Repertoires were generated with immunoSEQ multiplex PCR, while TCRdb's copy carries only in-frame clones and drops some. The sample contains 30,000 to 50,000 clones, 94% of which appear only once. The sequenced sample consisted of peripheral blood. Receptors were obtained from a human donor with active COVID-19. The donor label of this sample is uncertain.

V and J are TRBV5-4 and TRBJ1-5; the match to TRBD1 covers 9 bases. Germline CDR1 and CDR2: SGHNT and YYREEE (reference sequence). The CDR3 sequence is 15 residues long. V gave up 4 bases and J gave up 6 bases; unmatched junction bases: 8. CDR3 nucleotides: TGTGCCAGCAGCGCCGGGACAGGGAACGGTCAGCCCCAGCATTTT. It translates to CASSAGTGNGQPQHF.

DNA of the CDR3: TGTGCCAGCAGCTTGAGTAGCTCCTACGAGCAGTACTTC. As protein: CASSLSSSYEQYF. J is TRBJ2-7 and V is TRBV7-2, with unresolved D. The germline CDR1 and CDR2 sequences are SGHTA and FQGNSA. The V gene lost 3 bases and the J gene lost 0 bases, with 6 bases spanning the gap. This CDR3 has 13 amino acids. The full variable domain, with the rest looked up from reference TRBV7-2 and TRBJ2-7, is GAGVSQSPSNKVTEKGKDVELRCDPISGHTALYWYRQSLGQGLEFLIYFQGNSAPDKSGLPSDRFSAERTGGSVSTLTIQRTQQEDSAVYLCASSLSSSYEQYFGPGTRLTVT.

This chain connects TRBV27 to TRBJ2-1; 7 nucleotides align to TRBD2. Trimming removed 5 bases from V and 10 bases from J; junction bases left unmatched: 5. From germline, CDR1 is MNHEY and CDR2 SMNVEV (reference sequence). This CDR3 spans 12 amino acids. DNA of the CDR3: TGTGCCAGCAGTCCCCGGGGGGTCGAGCAGTTCTTC. Amino acids: CASSPRGVEQFF.

This clone was observed a handful of times. This chain links TRBV7-9 with TRBJ1-3; possible D gene TRBD1, 5 bases. From germline, CDR1 is SEHNR and CDR2 FQNEAQ (reference sequence). The germline V and J ends were trimmed by 2 bases and 4 bases, with 9 bases remaining between them. This CDR3 comprises 14 residues. In DNA, the CDR3 is TGTGCCAGCAGCTTAAAGGGGTCAGGAAACACCATATATTTT. Translation: CASSLKGSGNTIYF.

A single count supports this clone. V usage is TRBV19 and J usage is TRBJ2-4, with 11 positions matching TRBD1. The germline V gene has CDR1 LNHDA and CDR2 SQIVND (reference sequence). The V gene end was trimmed by 5 bases and the J gene end by 15 bases; junction bases not matched to a gene: 18. The CDR3 is 16 residues long. For the CDR3, the DNA is TGTGCCAGTAGTCCGGACAGGGGGCGCTTGGGTGGTCCCCCGTACTTC. Protein product: CASSPDRGRLGGPPYF.

V is TRBV5-5 and J is TRBJ2-7, with TRBD1 matching 7 bases. Germline V gives CDR1 SGHKS, CDR2 YYEKEE (reference sequence). This CDR3 has 13 amino acids. The J segment lost 3 bases and the V segment lost 4 bases, leaving 4 bases of the junction unmatched. The CDR3 spells CASSRGQNYEQYF. Written as DNA, the CDR3 is TGTGCCAGCAGCCGGGGACAGAACTACGAGCAGTACTTC.

The chain is built from TRBV9 and TRBJ2-2, with D possibly being TRBD1 (6 bases). The germline gives CDR1 SGDLS, CDR2 YYNGEE. V was clipped by 4 bases and J by 2 bases, with 12 bases between them. The CDR3 has 15 residues. The CDR3 sequence: CASSIQQGNTGELFF. The DNA of the CDR3 is TGTGCCAGCAGCATCCAACAGGGTAACACCGGGGAGCTGTTTTTT.

The genes are TRBV5-4 and TRBJ2-7; D possibly corresponds to TRBD2 (7 bases). The V end was cut by 4 bases, the J end by 0 bases, with 14 bases between. CDR1 is SGHNT and CDR2 is YYREEE in the germline V gene (reference sequence). This CDR3 comprises 15 residues. This chain's CDR3 is CASSGGATNSYEQYF. CDR3 nucleotides: TGTGCCAGCAGCGGGGGGGCTACCAACTCCTACGAGCAGTACTTC.

The CDR3 reads CASSLSGRIYNEQFF. CDR3 nucleotide sequence: TGTGCCAGTAGTCTTAGCGGGAGAATCTACAATGAGCAGTTCTTC. V is TRBV19 and J is TRBJ2-1; TRBD2 matches 9 bases. Unmatched junction bases numbered 5, after V lost 5 bases and J lost 3 bases. In germline, CDR1 is LNHDA, CDR2 SQIVND (reference sequence). The CDR3 totals 15 residues. Combining the CDR3 with reference TRBV19 and TRBJ2-1 gives the whole variable domain DGGITQSPKYLFRKEGQNVTLSCEQNLNHDAMYWYRQDPGQGLRLIYYSQIVNDFQKGDIAEGYSVSREKKESFPLTVTSAQKNPTAFYLCASSLSGRIYNEQFFGPGTRLTVL.

A single count supports this clone. The chain has TRBV5-1 and TRBJ2-5, with 10 bases identical to TRBD1. Germline CDR1 and CDR2: SGHRS and YFSETQ. V gave up 4 bases and J gave up 3 bases; unmatched junction bases: 9. The CDR3 length is 16 residues. CDR3 amino acids: CASSTFRTGGKETQYF. The CDR3 bases are TGCGCCAGCAGCACGTTTCGGACAGGGGGAAAAGAGACCCAGTACTTC.

V gene TRBV5-1 combines with J gene TRBJ2-7; 9 nucleotides agree with TRBD1. V was clipped by 5 bases and J by 3 bases; unmatched bases: 6. The germline gives CDR1 SGHRS, CDR2 YFSETQ. This CDR3 comprises 14 residues. Here the CDR3 DNA reads TGCGCCAGCAGACCCGGGACAGGGAACTACGAGCAGTACTTC. Translation gives CASRPGTGNYEQYF.

The chain combines TRBV7-9 with TRBJ2-1, with D tentatively TRBD2 (5 bases). Trimming cost V 8 bases and J 8 bases, with 28 bases left between them. From germline, CDR1 is SEHNR and CDR2 FQNEAQ (reference sequence). The CDR3 covers 17 residues. In DNA form, the CDR3 reads TGTGCCAGCGAAAGAAGAAGGACTCTCCTCCAAATGGATGAGCAGTTCTTC. Protein product: CASERRRTLLQMDEQFF. The entire variable domain, with the rest obtained from reference TRBV7-9 and TRBJ2-1, is as follows: DTGVSQNPRHKITKRGQNVTFRCDPISEHNRLYWYRQTLGQGPEFLTYFQNEAQLEKSRLLSDRFSAERPKGSFSTLEIQRTEQGDSAMYLCASERRRTLLQMDEQFFGPGTRLTVL.

The V call is TRBV9, the J call TRBJ2-1; 10 nucleotides match TRBD2. Germline V gives CDR1 SGDLS, CDR2 YYNGEE. The CDR3 has 15 amino acids. V lost 4 bases and J lost 4; bases outside the gene matches: 5. CDR3 bases: TGTGCCAGCAGCCAGCTAGCGGGAGAGTACAATGAGCAGTTCTTC. It encodes CASSQLAGEYNEQFF.

J is TRBJ1-3 and V is TRBV18; D remains unclear. CDR3 size: 14 residues. Deletions cut 3 bases from V and 0 bases from J, with 6 bases between. Germline values: CDR1 KGHSH, CDR2 LQKENI. The CDR3 is CASSPDNSGNTIYF. The CDR3 DNA sequence: TGTGCCAGCTCACCCGACAACTCTGGAAACACCATATATTTT.

The V gene is TRBV19, the J gene TRBJ2-1, with 7 bases fitting TRBD2. The junction had 4 bases not matched to a gene; V was cut back by 5 bases and J by 0 bases. CDR1 and CDR2 (germline): LNHDA, SQIVND (reference sequence). This CDR3 has 15 residues. The CDR3 sequence: CASSLAVSSYNEQFF. Written as DNA, the CDR3 is TGTGCCAGTAGTCTAGCGGTGAGCTCCTACAATGAGCAGTTCTTC.

The chain employs TRBV29-1 and TRBJ2-1; D might be TRBD1 (6 bases). CDR3 length: 14 amino acids. V was clipped by 7 bases and J by 4 bases, with 17 bases between them. Germline CDR1 reads SQVTM; CDR2 reads ANQGSEA. The CDR3 is CSGTRGGVYNEQFF. Written as DNA, the CDR3 is TGCAGCGGAACTAGAGGGGGAGTATACAATGAGCAGTTCTTC.

The chain combines TRBV25-1 with TRBJ2-7; D is unresolved. The V gene lost 5 bases and the J gene lost 4 bases, with 12 bases spanning the gap. The CDR3 totals 13 residues. The germline CDR1 and CDR2 sequences are MGHDK and SYGVNS. CDR3 in DNA: TGTGCCAGCAGTCCTTACTACGATTACGAGCAGTACTTC. Translated: CASSPYYDYEQYF.

The rearrangement uses TRBV5-1 and TRBJ1-4; D is unresolved. V lost 2 bases, J lost 3 bases, and 8 bases lay in between. Germline V gene lookup returns CDR1 SGHRS and CDR2 YFSETQ. There are 14 residues in the CDR3. In DNA form, the CDR3 reads TGCGCCAGCAGCTTAAATCATGCTAATGAAAAACTGTTTTTT. Amino acids: CASSLNHANEKLFF.

The gene calls are TRBV10-3 and TRBJ2-5, with 10 bases identical to TRBD2. V was pared by 6 bases and J by 1 base, with 11 bases of the junction left unmatched. CDR1 is ENHRY, CDR2 SYGVKD, per germline. This CDR3 has 17 amino acids. CDR3 sequence (DNA): TGTGCCATCAGGGCCGGACCGGGACTAGCGATCCAAGAGACCCAGTACTTC. This gives the protein CAIRAGPGLAIQETQYF.

The chain joins TRBV6-1 to TRBJ1-1, with D hard to call. The CDR3 consists of 14 residues. The germline V and J ends were trimmed by 0 bases and 7 bases, with 12 bases remaining between them. Germline V gene sequence: CDR1 MNHNS, CDR2 SASEGT. CDR3 residues: CASSEAWGAGEAFF. CDR3 sequence (DNA): TGTGCCAGCAGTGAAGCCTGGGGAGCTGGTGAAGCTTTCTTT.

This clone was counted once. This chain uses TRBV19 with TRBJ1-1; D unresolved. In germline, CDR1 is LNHDA, CDR2 SQIVND (reference sequence). This CDR3 comprises 12 residues. The V and J ends lost 6 bases and 6 bases respectively, with 11 bases between them. CDR3 sequence (DNA): TGTGCCAGTAGAAGGTGGGAGGCTGAAGCTTTCTTT. Translation gives CASRRWEAEAFF. Full variable domain (missing parts from reference TRBV19 and TRBJ1-1): DGGITQSPKYLFRKEGQNVTLSCEQNLNHDAMYWYRQDPGQGLRLIYYSQIVNDFQKGDIAEGYSVSREKKESFPLTVTSAQKNPTAFYLCASRRWEAEAFFGQGTRLTVV.

This chain connects TRBV3-1 (or the pseudogene TRBV3-2) to TRBJ2-3; D not certain. There are 17 residues in the CDR3. Trimming removed 0 bases from V and 2 bases from J, with 15 bases in between. Germline values: CDR1 LGHDT, CDR2 YNNKEL (reference sequence). CDR3 region: CASSQDFESSHTDTQYF. The CDR3 region has the DNA TGTGCCAGCAGCCAAGATTTCGAGAGTTCCCACACAGATACGCAGTATTTT.

The chain recombines TRBV6-5 with TRBJ1-2, with 7 positions matching TRBD1. The junction had 8 bases not matched to a gene; V was cut back by 5 bases and J by 8 bases. CDR1 and CDR2 (germline): MNHEY, SVGAGI. This CDR3 is 13 amino acids long. The CDR3 loop reads CASSPRGARGYTF. CDR3 nucleotide sequence: TGTGCCAGCAGTCCCAGGGGGGCTCGGGGCTACACCTTC.

The chain employs TRBV19 and TRBJ1-6, with D possibly being TRBD1 (6 bases). Germline V gene lookup returns CDR1 LNHDA and CDR2 SQIVND (reference sequence). Trimming cost V 6 bases and J 5 bases, with 14 bases left between them. This CDR3 has 15 amino acids. CDR3 in amino acids: CASSRRAGDNSPLHF. The DNA of the CDR3 is TGTGCCAGTAGCCGGCGGGCAGGGGATAATTCACCCCTCCACTTT.

This chain uses TRBV18 with TRBJ2-7, with 9 positions matching TRBD2. J gave up 5 bases and V 3 bases, and 5 bases lay outside the gene matches. This CDR3 spans 14 amino acids. Germline CDR1 and CDR2: KGHSH and LQKENI. The CDR3 region is CASSPIAGAHEQYF. DNA for the CDR3: TGTGCCAGCTCACCTATAGCGGGAGCCCACGAGCAGTACTTC.

This rearrangement joins TRBV7-9 to TRBJ1-1, with a weak D call TRBD1 (6 bases). The CDR3 contains 14 residues. Germline V gene data show CDR1 as SEHNR and CDR2 as FQNEAQ (reference sequence). V was clipped by 0 bases and J by 2 bases, with 7 bases between them. The CDR3 protein is CASSLATGNTEAFF. The CDR3 DNA reads TGTGCCAGCAGCTTAGCGACAGGTAACACTGAAGCTTTCTTT. Together with reference TRBV7-9 and TRBJ1-1, the CDR3 gives the full variable domain: DTGVSQNPRHKITKRGQNVTFRCDPISEHNRLYWYRQTLGQGPEFLTYFQNEAQLEKSRLLSDRFSAERPKGSFSTLEIQRTEQGDSAMYLCASSLATGNTEAFFGQGTRLTVV.

The J gene is TRBJ2-7, the V gene TRBV24-1, with D perhaps TRBD1 (7 bases). CDR3 size: 11 residues. Germline values: CDR1 KGHDR, CDR2 SFDVKD. CDR3 nucleotides: TGTGCAGGAGGGGGCCCCTACGAGCAGTACTTC. It yields the protein CAGGGPYEQYF.

The chain employs TRBV7-2 and TRBJ2-7, with a tentative D call TRBD1 (6 bases). The CDR3 contains 14 residues. With 3 bases removed from V and 1 base from J, the gap between germline ends came to 10 bases. Germline-derived CDR1 and CDR2 are SGHTA and FQGNSA. The CDR3 region is CASSLQGRSYEQYF. As DNA, the CDR3 is TGTGCCAGCAGCTTGCAGGGGCGATCCTACGAGCAGTACTTC.

CDR3 sequence reads: CASSQESAGASSGNTIYF. Written as DNA, the CDR3 is TGCGCCAGCAGCCAAGAGTCCGCAGGGGCGAGCTCTGGAAACACCATATATTTT. The chain uses TRBV4-1 and TRBJ1-3; tentatively, D is TRBD1 (6 bases). Deletions cut 0 bases from V and 0 bases from J, with 15 bases between. The CDR3 spans 18 residues. The V gene's germline CDR1 is MGHRA and CDR2 YSYEKL.